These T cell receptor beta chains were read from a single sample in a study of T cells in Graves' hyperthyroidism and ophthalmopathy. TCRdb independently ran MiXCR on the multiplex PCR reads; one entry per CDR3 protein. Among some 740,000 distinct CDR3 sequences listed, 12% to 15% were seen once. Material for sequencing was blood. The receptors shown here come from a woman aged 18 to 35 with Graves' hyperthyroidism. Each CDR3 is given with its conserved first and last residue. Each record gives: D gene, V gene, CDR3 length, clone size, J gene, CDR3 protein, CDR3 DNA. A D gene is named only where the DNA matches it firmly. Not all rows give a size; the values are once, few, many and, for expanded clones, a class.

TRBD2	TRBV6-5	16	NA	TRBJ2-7	CASSYRGLAESYEQYF	TGTGCCAGCAGTTACAGAGGACTAGCGGAGTCATACGAGCAGTACTTC
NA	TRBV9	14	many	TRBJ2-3	CASSVTTPQDTQYF	TGTGCCAGCAGCGTTACGACCCCGCAGGATACGCAGTATTTT
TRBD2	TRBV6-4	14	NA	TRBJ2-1	CASSVGLAGAEQFF	TGTGCCAGCAGTGTGGGACTAGCGGGAGCTGAGCAGTTCTTC
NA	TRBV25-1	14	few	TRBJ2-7	CASSEGRMFYEQYF	TGTGCCAGCAGTGAAGGACGGATGTTCTACGAGCAGTACTTC
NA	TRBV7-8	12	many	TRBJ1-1	CASSGADTEAFF	TGTGCCAGCTCTGGGGCGGACACTGAAGCTTTCTTT
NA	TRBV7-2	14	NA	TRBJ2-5	CASSLDPLGETQYF	TGTGCCAGCAGCTTAGACCCACTCGGAGAGACCCAGTACTTC
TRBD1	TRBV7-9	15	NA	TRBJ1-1	CASSLTTGISPEAFF	TGTGCCAGCAGCCTGACGACAGGGATTTCTCCTGAAGCTTTCTTT
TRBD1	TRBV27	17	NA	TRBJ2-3	CASSFTGTGGFRDTQYF	TGTGCCAGCAGTTTTACCGGGACAGGGGGTTTCAGGGATACGCAGTATTTT
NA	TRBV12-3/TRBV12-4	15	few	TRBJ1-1	CASRRETGYVTEAFF	TGTGCCAGCAGGCGAGAAACAGGGTATGTCACTGAAGCTTTCTTT
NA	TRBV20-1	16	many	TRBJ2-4	CSARDPGAGAKNIQYF	TGCAGTGCTAGAGATCCCGGGGCGGGAGCCAAAAACATTCAGTACTTC
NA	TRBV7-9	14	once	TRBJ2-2	CASSDITSIGELFF	TGTGCCAGCAGCGATATAACTAGTATCGGGGAGCTGTTTTTT
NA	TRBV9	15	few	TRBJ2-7	CASSVDVGGTYEQYF	TGTGCCAGCAGCGTAGATGTAGGCGGGACCTACGAGCAGTACTTC
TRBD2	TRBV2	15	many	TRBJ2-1	CASSELGGGFNEQFF	TGTGCCAGCAGTGAGCTCGGGGGGGGTTTCAATGAGCAGTTCTTC
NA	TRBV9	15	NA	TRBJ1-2	CASSPYWGSNYGYTF	TGTGCCAGCTCCCCTTACTGGGGCTCTAACTATGGCTACACCTTC
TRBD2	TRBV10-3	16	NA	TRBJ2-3	CAISVVREGLADTQYF	TGTGCCATCAGTGTAGTTCGGGAGGGCCTTGCAGATACGCAGTATTTT
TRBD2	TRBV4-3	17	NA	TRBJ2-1	CASSPKAASGSSNEQFF	TGCGCCAGCAGCCCCAAAGCGGCTAGCGGGAGTAGCAATGAGCAGTTCTTC
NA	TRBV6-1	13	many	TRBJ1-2	CASSAGPDYGYTF	TGTGCCAGCAGTGCTGGGCCAGACTATGGCTACACCTTC
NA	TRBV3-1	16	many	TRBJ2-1	CASSQNGGVKYNEQFF	TGTGCCAGCAGCCAAAATGGAGGGGTGAAATACAATGAGCAGTTCTTC